A single sample is the source of the 30 T cell receptor beta chains below, sequenced in a study of T cells expressing NK-cell markers. TCRdb processed the 5' RACE reads again and assigns one entry to each CDR3 protein, with no DNA. This sample's table has 400,000 to 500,000 distinct CDR3 sequences. Source material: blood T cells: a sorted CD56 or NKG2C T cell subset, CD4+ or CD8+ T cells, or bulk PBMC T cells (not recorded which). The receptors were sampled from a woman between 18 and 69 years old in good health.

The chain uses TRBV7-9 and TRBJ2-5; TCRdb's D call, TRBD1, is unchecked because there is no DNA. Germline-derived CDR1 and CDR2 are SEHNR and FQNEAQ (reference sequence). CDR3 size: 14 residues. CDR3 residues: CASSLQGSRETQYF.

The chain links TRBV6-2 or TRBV6-3 to TRBJ1-4. The CDR3 runs 13 residues. CDR1 is MNHEY, CDR2 SVGEGT, per germline. CDR3 sequence: CASRTSSGEKLFF.

This chain joins TRBV5-5 and TRBJ1-4. Germline CDR1 SGHKS, CDR2 YYEKEE (reference sequence). This CDR3 region has 14 residues. The CDR3 sequence is CASSLGGGVEKLFF.

The chain recombines TRBV7-2 with TRBJ1-4. Germline values: CDR1 SGHTA, CDR2 FQGNSA. This CDR3 spans 16 amino acids. This CDR3 is CASSSSGPATNEKLFF.

V is TRBV5-1 and J is TRBJ2-5; there is no DNA to check the TCRdb D call of TRBD2. This CDR3 region has 15 residues. CDR1 is SGHRS and CDR2 is YFSETQ in the germline V gene. Here the CDR3 reads CASSILAGEQETQYF.

The genes are TRBV20-1 and TRBJ2-3; checking the TCRdb D call of TRBD1 is not possible without DNA. The CDR3 runs 15 residues. CDR1 is DFQATT, CDR2 SNEGSKA, per germline (reference sequence). The CDR3 sequence is CSARDRGRYTDTQYF.

The chain employs TRBV4-3 and TRBJ2-7; no DNA is available, so the TRBD2 call from TCRdb remains unchecked. Germline loops: CDR1 LGHNA, CDR2 YSLEER. The CDR3 loop spans 17 amino acids. This CDR3 reads CASSQEEAGESLYEQYF.

This rearrangement joins TRBV6-1 to TRBJ1-2; the D gene TCRdb calls, TRBD1, cannot be checked with no DNA. Germline V CDR1 and CDR2: MNHNS, SASEGT. CDR3 length: 13 amino acids. CDR3 sequence: CASSPRGRRSYTF.

The CDR3 loop is CSARDLREAPYEQFF. J is TRBJ2-1 and V is TRBV20-1; the TCRdb D gene call, TRBD2, has no DNA to confirm it. CDR3 length equals 15 residues. Per germline, CDR1 DFQATT and CDR2 SNEGSKA (reference sequence).

V gene TRBV5-1 combines with J gene TRBJ1-2; the TCRdb call, TRBD1, lacks DNA for checking. The germline gives CDR1 SGHRS, CDR2 YFSETQ. There are 15 residues in the CDR3. This CDR3 is CASSPRTGWDYGYTF.

The rearrangement uses TRBV12-3 or TRBV12-4 and TRBJ2-7; checking the TCRdb D call of TRBD2 is not possible without DNA. The CDR3 extends over 19 amino acids. CDR3 amino acids: CASSPSPAPRDLKTWEQYF.

The rearrangement uses TRBV20-1 and TRBJ2-7. Germline CDR1 and CDR2: DFQATT and SNEGSKA (reference sequence). The CDR3 has 11 amino acids. CDR3: CSARDSYEQYF.

V gene TRBV29-1 combines with J gene TRBJ2-1; TCRdb picks TRBD1, but there is no DNA to check that call. CDR3 size: 15 residues. The germline CDR1 and CDR2 sequences are SQVTM and ANQGSEA. This chain's CDR3 is CSVERGQGVYNEQFF.

The chain has TRBV12-3 or TRBV12-4 and TRBJ1-6; TCRdb gives TRBD1 as the D gene, but with no DNA this cannot be confirmed. The CDR3 consists of 13 residues. The CDR3 is CASRLQGDSPLHF.

Here the CDR3 reads CASSNRGLAGGPYEQFF. This chain uses TRBV5-1 with TRBJ2-1; without DNA, the TCRdb call of TRBD2 cannot be checked. CDR3 length: 17 amino acids. Germline V CDR1 and CDR2: SGHRS, YFSETQ.

V usage is TRBV7-9 and J usage is TRBJ1-4; TCRdb outputs TRBD1, but without DNA this stays unchecked. Germline CDR1 SEHNR, CDR2 FQNEAQ (reference sequence). This CDR3 comprises 17 residues. The CDR3 protein is CASSLTARTGSNEKLFF.

V gene TRBV6-2 or TRBV6-3 combines with J gene TRBJ1-1. The CDR3 runs 14 residues. Germline lookup yields CDR1 MNHEY and CDR2 SVGEGT. This chain's CDR3 is CASARGTANTEAFF.

The rearrangement links TRBV5-1 to TRBJ2-1; absent DNA, TCRdb's TRBD1 call cannot be checked. CDR3 size: 14 residues. Germline assignment: CDR1 SGHRS and CDR2 YFSETQ. CDR3 in amino acids: CASSYGGGGGAEFF.

The V and J genes are TRBV20-1 and TRBJ2-1; TCRdb selects TRBD2, and the lack of DNA leaves this call unchecked. Per the germline V gene, CDR1 is DFQATT and CDR2 is SNEGSKA (reference sequence). This CDR3 comprises 14 residues. CDR3 amino acids: CSATKAGGQHEQFF.

The V call is TRBV12-3 or TRBV12-4, the J call TRBJ2-1. This CDR3 contains 15 residues. The CDR3 sequence: CASSLLWSSYNEQFF.

The gene calls are TRBV20-1 and TRBJ1-1; TCRdb names TRBD1, which stays unverified in the absence of DNA. There are 14 residues in the CDR3. Looked up from germline, CDR1 is DFQATT and CDR2 is SNEGSKA (reference sequence). CDR3 amino acids: CSAIYTGGNTEAFF.

The chain joins TRBV20-1 to TRBJ1-2; lacking DNA, the TRBD1 call made by TCRdb goes unchecked. Looked up from germline, CDR1 is DFQATT and CDR2 is SNEGSKA (reference sequence). The CDR3 consists of 14 residues. The CDR3 loop is CSASQGWTNYGYTF.

V usage is TRBV20-1 and J usage is TRBJ1-2; the TCRdb call, TRBD1, lacks DNA for checking. In germline, CDR1 is DFQATT, CDR2 SNEGSKA (reference sequence). The CDR3 is made up of 14 amino acids. The chain's CDR3 is CSAHTGTGRNGYTF.

V and J are TRBV20-1 and TRBJ2-3; TCRdb indicates TRBD1, and absent DNA this call remains unverified. In germline, CDR1 is DFQATT, CDR2 SNEGSKA (reference sequence). The CDR3 has 14 amino acids. The CDR3 protein is CSAPFGGGGDTQYF.

V usage is TRBV20-1 and J usage is TRBJ1-1; TCRdb outputs TRBD1, but without DNA this stays unchecked. This CDR3 spans 17 amino acids. The V gene's germline CDR1 is DFQATT and CDR2 SNEGSKA (reference sequence). The CDR3 reads CSARRPSAGVINTEAFF.

The chain recombines TRBV18 with TRBJ2-7; TCRdb picks TRBD1, but there is no DNA to check that call. The germline gives CDR1 KGHSH, CDR2 LQKENI. There are 15 residues in the CDR3. CDR3 sequence reads: CASSQSSGRLNEQYF. The whole variable domain, filled in from reference TRBV18 and TRBJ2-7, reads NAGVMQNPRHLVRRRGQEARLRCSPMKGHSHVYWYRQLPEEGLKFMVYLQKENIIDESGMPKERFSAEFPKEGPSILRIQQVVRGDSAAYFCASSQSSGRLNEQYFGPGTRLTVT.

This chain joins TRBV12-3 or TRBV12-4 and TRBJ1-5; TCRdb outputs TRBD1, but without DNA this stays unchecked. The CDR3 contains 15 residues. This CDR3 reads CASSLRLTGQQPQHF.

The chain joins TRBV6-2 or TRBV6-3 to TRBJ2-7; the D gene TCRdb calls, TRBD1, cannot be checked with no DNA. This CDR3 comprises 14 residues. Germline values: CDR1 MNHEY, CDR2 SVGEGT. The CDR3 loop reads CASSQQRDTYEQYF.

This chain connects TRBV12-3 or TRBV12-4 to TRBJ2-3; the TCRdb call, TRBD1, lacks DNA for checking. This CDR3 has 15 residues. Here the CDR3 reads CASSTRQGEADTQYF.

This chain connects TRBV29-1 to TRBJ2-1. Germline V gene data show CDR1 as SQVTM and CDR2 as ANQGSEA. The CDR3 runs to 12 residues. This CDR3 is CSATSSGNEQFF.